The 17 T cell receptor beta chains below all came from one sample that was sequenced in a study of regulatory T cells in long-lasting Graves disease. Investigators prepared the TCR beta libraries by applying iRepertoire HTBI primers and Arm-PCR of CDR3 regions. TCRdb re-called the multiplex PCR reads through MiXCR, storing one row per CDR3 protein. The profile shows about 470,000 distinct CDR3 sequences, around 20% of them singletons. Regarding time point: persistent/refractory GD, antithyroid drugs over 5 years with positive TRAb. PBMC-extracted RNA yielded the TCR library. The sequencing here drew on peripheral blood mononuclear cells (PBMCs), taken when the disease was refractory, from a patient treated with antithyroid drugs. These receptors were collected from a female donor with Graves disease.

This clonotype was counted between two and nine times. The chain recombines TRBV5-5 with TRBJ1-5; a possible D gene is TRBD1 (6 bases). Per germline, CDR1 SGHKS and CDR2 YYEKEE (reference sequence). The CDR3 extends over 16 amino acids. Trimming cost V 3 bases and J 2 bases, with 15 bases left between them. DNA of the CDR3: TGTGCCAGCAGCTCGTCGGACAGCATGGGCAATCAGCCCCAGCATTTT. Protein product: CASSSSDSMGNQPQHF.

This clonotype came up many times. The rearrangement uses TRBV14 and TRBJ1-2, with D possibly matching TRBD1 (6 bases). Per germline, CDR1 SGHDN and CDR2 FVKESK. Deletions cut 1 base from V and 0 bases from J, with 9 bases between. The length of the CDR3 is 15 residues. This CDR3 is CASSQVKGANYGYTF. CDR3 DNA: TGTGCCAGCAGCCAAGTAAAGGGGGCTAACTATGGCTACACCTTC.

This clonotype was found many times. V and J are TRBV28 and TRBJ2-4; no clear D gene. CDR1 is MDHEN and CDR2 is SYDVKM in the germline V gene. The CDR3 spans 17 residues. With 2 bases removed from V and 2 bases from J, the gap between germline ends came to 16 bases. The chain's CDR3 is CASSLSRRRRTKNIQYF. DNA of the CDR3: TGTGCCAGCAGTTTAAGCCGGCGGCGAAGGACCAAAAACATTCAGTACTTC.

In its sample, this clonotype was seen many times. The chain is built from TRBV2 and TRBJ2-5, with TRBD2 as a possible D gene (6 bases). Deletions cut 6 bases from V and 5 bases from J, with 13 bases between. The CDR3 length is 13 residues. Germline V gene sequence: CDR1 SNHLY, CDR2 FYNNEI. The CDR3 protein is CASSDTRGETQYF. Here the CDR3 DNA reads TGTGCCAGCAGCGACACCCGGGGGGAGACCCAGTACTTC.

This clonotype was seen at least ten times. The rearrangement uses TRBV18 and TRBJ2-7, with D unclear. Germline V gives CDR1 KGHSH, CDR2 LQKENI. The CDR3 extends over 14 amino acids. The V end was cut by 4 bases, the J end by 1 base, with 11 bases between. CDR3 protein: CASSLQVPSYEQYF. The DNA of the CDR3 is TGTGCCAGCTCACTTCAAGTGCCATCCTACGAGCAGTACTTC.

This clonotype was observed many times. This chain links TRBV29-1 with TRBJ1-1; D gene uncertain. The CDR3 is made up of 15 amino acids. Germline CDR1 and CDR2: SQVTM and ANQGSEA. The germline V and J ends were trimmed by 4 bases and 0 bases, with 15 bases remaining between them. CDR3 loop: CSVVRGIAMNTEAFF. CDR3 sequence (DNA): TGCAGCGTTGTACGAGGGATTGCGATGAACACTGAAGCTTTCTTT.

This clonotype was observed many times. V gene TRBV29-1 combines with J gene TRBJ2-7, with 7 nucleotides matching TRBD2. The junction had 9 bases not matched to a gene; V was cut back by 4 bases and J by 6 bases. CDR3 length: 13 amino acids. Germline lookup yields CDR1 SQVTM and CDR2 ANQGSEA. This CDR3 reads CSVAELAIGEQYF. CDR3 DNA: TGCAGCGTTGCGGAACTAGCGATCGGCGAGCAGTACTTC.

J is TRBJ2-5 and V is TRBV7-2; TRBD2 aligns across 14 bases. The J call may be incorrect, as the DNA end agrees better with TRBJ2-7. The CDR3 spans 15 residues. Germline V gives CDR1 SGHTA, CDR2 FQGNSA. The CDR3 region is CASSTGTSGSHEQYF. The DNA for the CDR3 is TGTGCCAGCAGCACCGGGACTAGCGGGAGTCACGAGCAGTACTTC.

Concerning this clonotype: At one of its ends the junction is not consistent with the germline gene, which may arise from a read error. This chain uses TRBV4-1 with TRBJ1-2, with TRBD1 matching over 7 bases. Germline CDR1 is MGHRA and CDR2 is YSYEKL. The CDR3 runs to 15 residues. The CDR3 region is CASSQVEGANCGYTF. CDR3 nucleotide sequence: TGCGCCAGCAGCCAAGTAGAGGGGGCCAACTGTGGCTACACCTTC.

This clonotype was observed at least ten times. This chain uses TRBV29-1 with TRBJ1-5, with TRBD1 matching 7 bases. From germline, CDR1 is SQVTM and CDR2 ANQGSEA. V shed 1 base and J 11 bases; nucleotides not matched to a gene: 2. The CDR3 runs to 11 residues. The CDR3 loop is CSVEGTGTQHF. The CDR3 DNA reads TGCAGCGTTGAAGGGACAGGTACCCAGCATTTT.

This clonotype was found many times. This chain uses TRBV3-1 with TRBJ1-1; TRBD1 might be the D (5 bases). This CDR3 has 15 amino acids. The germline V and J ends were trimmed by 5 bases and 0 bases, with 13 bases remaining between them. CDR1 is LGHDT and CDR2 is YNNKEL in the germline V gene (reference sequence). CDR3 in DNA: TGTGCCAGCAGCACCAGGGAGACCGTGAACACTGAAGCTTTCTTT. Its protein is CASSTRETVNTEAFF. The full variable domain, with the rest looked up from reference TRBV3-1 and TRBJ1-1, is DTAVSQTPKYLVTQMGNDKSIKCEQNLGHDTMYWYKQDSKKFLKIMFSYNNKELIINETVPNRFSPKSPDKAHLNLHINSLELGDSAVYFCASSTRETVNTEAFFGQGTRLTVV.

The gene calls are TRBV19 and TRBJ2-2; TRBD1 matches at 10 bases. The CDR3 length is 14 residues. The V segment lost 8 bases and the J segment 5 bases; nucleotides outside the gene matches: 5. Looked up from germline, CDR1 is LNHDA and CDR2 is SQIVND (reference sequence). This CDR3 is CASLDRGSTGELFF. The CDR3 nucleotides read TGTGCCAGTTTGGACAGGGGGTCAACCGGGGAGCTGTTTTTT.

This clonotype was seen only a few times. The chain has TRBV7-2 and TRBJ2-4; the D gene is possibly TRBD2 (6 bases). CDR1 SGHTA and CDR2 FQGNSA come from the germline V gene. Trimming took 5 bases from V and 8 from J, leaving 16 bases between them. The CDR3 is 14 amino acids. This chain's CDR3 is CASSTGRGGDIQYF. The CDR3 coding sequence is TGTGCCAGCAGCACCGGGAGAGGAGGAGACATTCAGTACTTC.

This clonotype was seen repeatedly, ten times or more. The rearrangement links TRBV2 to TRBJ2-5; D uncertain. This CDR3 contains 13 residues. V gave up 11 bases and J gave up 5 bases, with 18 bases separating them. Germline-derived CDR1 and CDR2 are SNHLY and FYNNEI. The CDR3 nucleotides are TGTGCCTACCTGTTTGGGCTAATGGAGACCCAGTACTTC. Translating it yields CAYLFGLMETQYF.

Ten or more counts support this clonotype. The chain joins TRBV20-1 to TRBJ2-7; weak D call: TRBD1 (6 bases). V lost 6 bases and J 5 bases, leaving 20 bases between the germline ends. The CDR3 consists of 14 residues. The germline V gene has CDR1 DFQATT and CDR2 SNEGSKA (reference sequence). The CDR3 DNA is TGCAGTGCGACCCCCCCGCAGGGGTTGCACGAGCAGTACTTC. The encoded protein is CSATPPQGLHEQYF.

In this sample, this clonotype turned up many times. This chain joins TRBV28 and TRBJ2-7, with TRBD1 matching 8 bases. In germline, CDR1 is MDHEN, CDR2 SYDVKM. This CDR3 contains 15 residues. Losses at the gene ends were 4 bases for V and 2 bases for J; bases not matched to a gene: 7. The CDR3 reads CASSSPGQVTYEQYF. The DNA for the CDR3 is TGTGCCAGCAGTTCCCCGGGACAGGTAACCTACGAGCAGTACTTC.

V is TRBV6-2 or TRBV6-3 and J is TRBJ2-7; 9 positions agree with TRBD2. V was clipped by 2 bases and J by 1 base; unmatched bases: 12. In germline, CDR1 is MNHEY, CDR2 SVGEGT. The CDR3 sequence is 18 residues long. The CDR3 nucleotides are TGTGCCAGCAGTTACCGGTACGAGTTAGCGGGAGTATCCTACGAGCAGTACTTC. Residues: CASSYRYELAGVSYEQYF.